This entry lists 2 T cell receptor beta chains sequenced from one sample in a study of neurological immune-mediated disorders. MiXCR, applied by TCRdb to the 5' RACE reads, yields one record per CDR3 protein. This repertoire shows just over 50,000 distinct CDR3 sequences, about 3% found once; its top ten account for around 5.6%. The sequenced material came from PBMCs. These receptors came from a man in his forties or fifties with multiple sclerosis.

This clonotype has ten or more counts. The CDR3 loop is CASSEWTGRNEKLFF. The DNA for the CDR3 is TGCGCCAGCAGTGAGTGGACAGGGCGTAATGAAAAACTGTTTTTT. The chain links TRBV10-2 to TRBJ1-4; 8 bases line up with TRBD1. CDR1 and CDR2 from the germline V gene are WSHSY and SAAADI. This CDR3 has 15 amino acids. V shed 1 base and J 4 bases; nucleotides not matched to a gene: 2.

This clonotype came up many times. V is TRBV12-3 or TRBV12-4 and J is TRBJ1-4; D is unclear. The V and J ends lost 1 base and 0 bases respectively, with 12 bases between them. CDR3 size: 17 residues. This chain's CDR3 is CASSLEGPPTTNEKLFF. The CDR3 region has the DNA TGTGCCAGCAGTTTAGAAGGTCCCCCGACAACTAATGAAAAACTGTTTTTT.